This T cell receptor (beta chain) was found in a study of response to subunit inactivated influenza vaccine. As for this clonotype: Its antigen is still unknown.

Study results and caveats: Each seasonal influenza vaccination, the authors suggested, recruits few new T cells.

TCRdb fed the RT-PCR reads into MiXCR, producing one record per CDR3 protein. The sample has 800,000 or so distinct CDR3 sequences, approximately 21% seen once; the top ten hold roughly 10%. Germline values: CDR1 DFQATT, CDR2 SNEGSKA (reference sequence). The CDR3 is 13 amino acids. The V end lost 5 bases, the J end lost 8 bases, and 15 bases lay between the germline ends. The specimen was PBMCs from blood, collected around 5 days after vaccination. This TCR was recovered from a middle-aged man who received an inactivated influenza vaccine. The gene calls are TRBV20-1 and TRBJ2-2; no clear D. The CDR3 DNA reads TGCAGTGCTCCAGCCTACATGGGTGGGGAGCTGTTTTTT. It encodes CSAPAYMGGELFF.